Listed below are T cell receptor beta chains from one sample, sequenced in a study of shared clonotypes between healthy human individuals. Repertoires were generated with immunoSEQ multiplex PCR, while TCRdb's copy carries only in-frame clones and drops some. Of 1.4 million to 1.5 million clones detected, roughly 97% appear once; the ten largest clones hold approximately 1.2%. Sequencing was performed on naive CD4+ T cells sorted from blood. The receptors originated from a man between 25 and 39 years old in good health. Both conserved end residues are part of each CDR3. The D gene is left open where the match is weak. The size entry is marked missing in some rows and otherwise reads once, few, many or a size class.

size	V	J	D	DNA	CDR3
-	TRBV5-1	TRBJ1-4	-	TGCGCCAGCAGCTTGGGGCAGGGGACTGAAAAACTGTTTTTT	CASSLGQGTEKLFF
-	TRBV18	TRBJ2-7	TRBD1	TGTGCCAGCTCACGTGGGACAGGGTTGCACGAGCAGTACTTC	CASSRGTGLHEQYF
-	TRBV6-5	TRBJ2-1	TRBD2	TGTGCCAGCAGTCCCCGGGGGGGCGACAATGAGCAGTTCTTC	CASSPRGGDNEQFF
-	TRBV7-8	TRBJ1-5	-	TGTGCCAGCAGCTTAGAAGGGAGAAATAGCAATCAGCCCCAGCATTTT	CASSLEGRNSNQPQHF
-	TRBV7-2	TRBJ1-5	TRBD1	TGTGCCAGCAGCCCGGACAGGCCGAATCAGCCCCAGCATTTT	CASSPDRPNQPQHF
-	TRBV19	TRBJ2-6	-	TGTGCCAGTAGCATCGATTCTGGGGCCAACGTCCTGACTTTC	CASSIDSGANVLTF
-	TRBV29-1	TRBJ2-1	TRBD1	TGCAGCGCGAGACGGGACAGGTCTGGCGGTGAGCAGTTCTTC	CSARRDRSGGEQFF
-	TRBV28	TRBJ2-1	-	TGTGCCAGCAGCCCCGCTACTAGTTTCGGTGAGCAGTTCTTC	CASSPATSFGEQFF
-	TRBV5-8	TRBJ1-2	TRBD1	TGTGCCAGCAGCGGATGGACAGGGTACTATGGCTACACCTTC	CASSGWTGYYGYTF
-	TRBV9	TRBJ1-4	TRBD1	TGTGCCAGCAGCGCCAGGGGGGGAGTTAATGAAAAACTGTTTTTT	CASSARGGVNEKLFF
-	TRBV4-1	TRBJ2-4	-	TGCGCCAGCAGCCAAGTCGCCCGAGACATTCAGTACTTC	CASSQVARDIQYF
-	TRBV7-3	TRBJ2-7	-	TGTGCCAGCAGCTTAAATGGTGCACCTGGCTACGAGCAGTACTTC	CASSLNGAPGYEQYF
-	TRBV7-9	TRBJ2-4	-	TGTGCCAGCAGCTTTGGCTCCGGAAACATTCAGTACTTC	CASSFGSGNIQYF
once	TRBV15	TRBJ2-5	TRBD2	TGTGCCACCAGCAGAGATCTTGGGCGGGAGGGCCCCGCGTACCAAGAGACCCAGTACTTC	CATSRDLGREGPAYQETQYF
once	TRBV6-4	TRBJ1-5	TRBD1	TGTGCCAGCAGAAGGACAGGGGGCCGTAGTCAGCCCCAGCATTTT	CASRRTGGRSQPQHF
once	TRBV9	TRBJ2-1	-	TGTGCCAGCAGCCCCCGGGGAGGAAGGGAGCAGTTCTTC	CASSPRGGREQFF
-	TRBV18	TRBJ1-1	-	TGTGCCAGCTCACCACTGGGACCTGGGATATCAATGAACACTGAAGCTTTCTTT	CASSPLGPGISMNTEAFF
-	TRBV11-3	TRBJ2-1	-	TGTGCCAGCAGCTTTATAGTCTTGTTCTACAATGAGCAGTTCTTC	CASSFIVLFYNEQFF
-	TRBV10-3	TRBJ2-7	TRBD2	TGTGCCATCAGTGAGACGGGGACTAGCGGGTTCCACTCCTACGAGCAGTACTTC	CAISETGTSGFHSYEQYF
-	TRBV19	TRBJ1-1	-	TGTGCCAGTAGTATAGGTCCCCGTTCGACTGAAGCTTTCTTT	CASSIGPRSTEAFF
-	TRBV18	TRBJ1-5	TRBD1	TGTGCCAGCTCCCGAAGGGGGACAGAGGACCATCAGCCCCAGCATTTT	CASSRRGTEDHQPQHF
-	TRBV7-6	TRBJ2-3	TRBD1	TGTGCCAGCAGCTTTTACAGGGGGCAGCGCACAGATACGCAGTATTTT	CASSFYRGQRTDTQYF
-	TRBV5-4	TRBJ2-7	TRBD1	TGTGCCAGCAGGGGGACAGGGTCCTACGAGCAGTACTTC	CASRGTGSYEQYF
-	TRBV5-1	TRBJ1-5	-	TGCGCCAGCAGCTTGGGACGGGTGGGGAGCAATCAGCCCCAGCATTTT	CASSLGRVGSNQPQHF
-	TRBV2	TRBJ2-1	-	TGTGCCAGCAGTGAGGCCCCGGGGCCCTACAATGAGCAGTTCTTC	CASSEAPGPYNEQFF
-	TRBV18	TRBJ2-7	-	TGTGCCAGCTCACCACAGGGGTTGGTTAACGAGCAGTACTTC	CASSPQGLVNEQYF
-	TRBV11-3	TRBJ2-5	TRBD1	TGTGCCAGCAGCCTTGGGACAGGCGGGCAGCAGTACTTC	CASSLGTGGQQYF
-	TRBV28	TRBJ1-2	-	TGTGCCAGCAGGCCCGGGGGGCCAAACTATGGCTACACCTTC	CASRPGGPNYGYTF
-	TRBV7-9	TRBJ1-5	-	TGTGCCAGCAGCTTGACGGGGGGCTGGCAGCCCCAGCATTTT	CASSLTGGWQPQHF
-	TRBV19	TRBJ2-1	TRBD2	TGTGCCACCTTCGGGAGGTACAATGAGCAGTTCTTC	CATFGRYNEQFF
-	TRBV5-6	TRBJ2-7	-	TGTGCCAGCAGCTTGGGACACAGGTTCTACGAGCAGTACTTC	CASSLGHRFYEQYF
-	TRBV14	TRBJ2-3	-	TGTGCCAGCAGCCAAGGGAGAAACCGGGACACTCGGGATACGCAGTATTTT	CASSQGRNRDTRDTQYF
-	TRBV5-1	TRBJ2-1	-	TGCGCCAGCAGCTTGGTGGCTGGAGGCCTCTACAATGAGCAGTTCTTC	CASSLVAGGLYNEQFF
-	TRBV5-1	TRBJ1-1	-	TGCGCCAGCAGCTTGAACAACGCGCTCACTGAAGCTTTCTTT	CASSLNNALTEAFF
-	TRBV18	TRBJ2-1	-	TGTGCCAGCTCACCACAGGGGGGCGCTTCCTACAATGAGCAGTTCTTC	CASSPQGGASYNEQFF